The sequence of this T cell receptor beta chain was determined in a study of blood T cell repertoires in COVID-19. Study-wide background: T cells, B-cell-depleted T cells, or PBMCs supplied cDNA or gDNA.

Produced via immunoSEQ multiplex PCR; TCRdb's table is partial and in-frame only. Among 140,000 to 150,000 clones listed, approximately 84% were seen once. The sample comprised peripheral blood. This TCR came from a woman aged 55-69 years with acute or convalescent COVID-19.

This CDR3 is CASSWGEETQYF. CDR3 DNA: TGTGCCAGTAGTTGGGGAGAAGAGACCCAGTACTTC. The chain is built from TRBV19 and TRBJ2-5; possible D gene TRBD2, 5 bases. The length of the CDR3 is 12 residues. Trimming cost V 5 bases and J 3 bases, with 7 bases left between them. Germline CDR1 is LNHDA and CDR2 is SQIVND (reference sequence). Variable domain in full (rest from reference TRBV19 and TRBJ2-5): DGGITQSPKYLFRKEGQNVTLSCEQNLNHDAMYWYRQDPGQGLRLIYYSQIVNDFQKGDIAEGYSVSREKKESFPLTVTSAQKNPTAFYLCASSWGEETQYFGPGTRLLVL.